Listed below are T cell receptor beta chains from one sample, sequenced in a study of cytomegalovirus exposure and HLA in healthy donors. The table came from immunoSEQ multiplex PCR; TCRdb's copy has only in-frame clones and leaves some out. The sample holds roughly 200,000 clones, approximately 86% seen once. The sequenced material came from PBMCs. These TCRs come from a woman in her twenties or thirties in good health and CMV-seronegative. CDR3s include the opening cysteine and the closing phenylalanine or tryptophan. The D gene is left open where the match is weak. Part of the rows lack a size; the others show once, few, many or a class for expanded clones.

D,V,J,size,CDR3,DNA
-,TRBV28,TRBJ1-5,-,CASSLAGWGERFSNQPQHF,TGTGCCAGCAGTTTAGCGGGCTGGGGGGAAAGGTTTAGCAATCAGCCCCAGCATTTT
TRBD2,TRBV5-8,TRBJ2-1,once,CASSWGPPGRREPEQFF,TGTGCCAGCAGCTGGGGACCCCCGGGGCGGCGGGAGCCTGAGCAGTTCTTC
TRBD1,TRBV6-1,TRBJ2-2,few,CASSEPGQGTGELFF,TGTGCCAGCAGTGAGCCGGGACAGGGGACCGGGGAGCTGTTTTTT
-,TRBV21-1,TRBJ1-2,-,CASSDGTPTGANGYTF,TGTGCCAGCAGCGACGGCACACCGACAGGGGCTAATGGCTACACCTTC
-,TRBV2,TRBJ2-2,-,CASSDRVVGELFF,TGTGCCAGCAGTGACAGGGTGGTCGGGGAGCTGTTTTTT
-,TRBV19,TRBJ2-3,-,CASSMVNGADTQYF,TGTGCCAGTAGTATGGTAAACGGGGCAGATACGCAGTATTTT
-,TRBV28,TRBJ2-7,-,CASSLSWDWNSYEQYF,TGTGCCAGCAGTTTATCCTGGGACTGGAACTCCTACGAGCAGTACTTC
TRBD1,TRBV29-1,TRBJ2-1,-,CSVDFQDRGNPYNEQFF,TGCAGCGTTGATTTTCAGGACAGGGGGAATCCCTACAATGAGCAGTTCTTC
TRBD1,TRBV6-1,TRBJ1-4,-,CASSVERGLWEKLFF,TGTGCCAGCAGCGTCGAGAGGGGGCTGTGGGAAAAACTGTTTTTT
-,TRBV7-3,TRBJ1-1,-,CASSLRARNTEAFF,TGTGCCAGCAGCTTAAGGGCAAGGAACACTGAAGCTTTCTTT